A selection of T cell receptor beta chains follows, all from one sample in a study of cytomegalovirus exposure and HLA in healthy donors. The data were produced by immunoSEQ multiplex PCR, yet TCRdb's version contains in-frame clones alone and is incomplete. The table includes 35,000 to 50,000 clones, approximately 80% detected once. The sequencing sample was made of PBMCs. All receptors come from a man younger than 40 in good health and CMV-seronegative. CDR3s include the opening cysteine and the closing phenylalanine or tryptophan. The D gene is left open where the match is weak. The size field is filled for only some rows; it gives once, few, many or a size class.

TRBV9	NA	TRBJ1-1	NA	TGTGCCAGCAGCTTACAGGGAGGGACTGAAGCTTTCTTT	CASSLQGGTEAFF
TRBV5-1	NA	TRBJ1-1	NA	TGCGCCAGCAGAGCCCGGGGGGATGATGAAGCTTTCTTT	CASRARGDDEAFF
TRBV28	NA	TRBJ2-7	NA	TGTGCCAGCAGCCCCGAATTCACAGGGTTGACCTACGAGCAGTACTTC	CASSPEFTGLTYEQYF
TRBV19	NA	TRBJ2-7	NA	TGTGCCAGTAGTATCTCAGGGGCCGGGACGAGATCCTACGAGCAGTACTTC	CASSISGAGTRSYEQYF
TRBV7-7	TRBD2	TRBJ2-1	NA	TGTGCCAGCAGCCGCGACAAAGCGGGAGGGGAGCAGTTCTTC	CASSRDKAGGEQFF
TRBV4-2	TRBD2	TRBJ2-7	NA	TGTGCCAGCAGCCAATCGTCTCGGGAGGGGCCCTACGAGCAGTACTTC	CASSQSSREGPYEQYF
TRBV5-5	NA	TRBJ1-2	NA	TGTGCCAGCAGCTTGGGGCCAGGAACTAACTATGGCTACACCTTC	CASSLGPGTNYGYTF
TRBV9	TRBD1	TRBJ2-1	NA	TGTGCCAGCAGCGCAGGGACAGTTCACAATGAGCAGTTCTTC	CASSAGTVHNEQFF
TRBV11-2	NA	TRBJ2-7	once	TGTGCCAGCAGCTTCCGACAAAACTACGAGCAGTACTTC	CASSFRQNYEQYF
TRBV19	TRBD2	TRBJ2-3	NA	TGTGCCAGTAGTGGGCTAGCGGGAATCACAGATACGCAGTATTTT	CASSGLAGITDTQYF
TRBV28	TRBD1	TRBJ2-1	NA	TGTGCCAGCAGTTACCCGGGACAGCAGTCCGTCTGGCAGTTCTTC	CASSYPGQQSVWQFF
TRBV27	TRBD1	TRBJ1-2	NA	TGTGCCAGCAGAGGGACAGGGGGGTATGGCTACACCTTC	CASRGTGGYGYTF
TRBV5-6	TRBD1	TRBJ2-7	NA	TGTGCCAGCAGCGTTGACAGGGGGTTAATCTCCTACGAGCAGTACTTC	CASSVDRGLISYEQYF
TRBV18	NA	TRBJ1-4	few	TGTGCCAGCTCACATAAAGAAAAACTGTTTTTT	CASSHKEKLFF
TRBV11-2	NA	TRBJ2-2	NA	TGTGCCAGCAGCCCCCCCACGAACACCGGGGAGCTGTTTTTT	CASSPPTNTGELFF
TRBV19	NA	TRBJ2-7	NA	TGTGCCAGTAGTAATCACGCGGGGCCCCGCTCCTACGAGCAGTACTTC	CASSNHAGPRSYEQYF
TRBV19	TRBD1	TRBJ1-1	NA	TGTGCCAGTAGTGTTGCCCAGGGGGCAAAGGGAGCTTTCTTT	CASSVAQGAKGAFF
TRBV5-1	NA	TRBJ1-1	NA	TGCGCCAGCAGCTTACAGGGAGGGGACACTGAAGCTTTCTTT	CASSLQGGDTEAFF
TRBV18	TRBD1	TRBJ2-1	NA	TGTGCCAGCTCACCACCGGGGCAGGGGGTAGCAAATGAGCAGTTCTTC	CASSPPGQGVANEQFF
TRBV28	TRBD1	TRBJ1-2	NA	TGTGCCAGCAGACCCGGGACAGGGAGTTATGGCTACACCTTC	CASRPGTGSYGYTF
TRBV6-5	NA	TRBJ1-1	NA	TGTGCCAGCAGTTACCGGGGTTCTGGTTCATCTGAAGCTTTCTTT	CASSYRGSGSSEAFF
TRBV19	TRBD1	TRBJ2-7	NA	TGTGCCAGTAGTACCCGGACAGGGGGCACCTACGAGCAGTACTTC	CASSTRTGGTYEQYF
TRBV15	NA	TRBJ1-3	NA	TGTGCCACCAGGACCCAGGGTTATGGAAACACCATATATTTT	CATRTQGYGNTIYF
TRBV4-3	TRBD2	TRBJ2-3	NA	TGCGCCAGCAGCCAAGTGCGGGAGTTAGATACGCAGTATTTT	CASSQVRELDTQYF
TRBV6-5	TRBD1	TRBJ2-7	NA	TGTGCCAGCAGCCCGACAGGGCTGCCTCACGAGCAGTACTTC	CASSPTGLPHEQYF
TRBV5-1	NA	TRBJ2-4	NA	TGCGCCAGCGCCGATATTGGAGGGAAAAACATTCAGTACTTC	CASADIGGKNIQYF
TRBV27	NA	TRBJ2-6	NA	TGTGCCAGCAGGGCCAGGAACTCTGGGGCCAACGTCCTGACTTTC	CASRARNSGANVLTF
TRBV5-6	NA	TRBJ1-3	NA	TGTGCCAGCAGCTTGTGGCAGGGATACTCTGGAAACACCATATATTTT	CASSLWQGYSGNTIYF
TRBV5-6	NA	TRBJ2-5	NA	TGTGCCAGCAGCTTGGAGGGGACGGGGGGCCTGGAGACCCAGTACTTC	CASSLEGTGGLETQYF
TRBV6-5	NA	TRBJ1-1	NA	TGTGCCAGCAGTTCGGACTCGTACAACACTGAAGCTTTCTTT	CASSSDSYNTEAFF
TRBV4-2	NA	TRBJ1-2	NA	TGTGCCAGCAGCCAAGAAGTTCGGGGTCCGACGGGATATGGCTACACCTTC	CASSQEVRGPTGYGYTF
TRBV7-9	NA	TRBJ2-2	NA	TGTTCCAGCAGCTTCACCAGGGTGGAAAAACCAAACACCGGGGAGCTGTTTTTT	CSSSFTRVEKPNTGELFF
TRBV10-1	NA	TRBJ2-3	NA	TGCGCCAGCAGCGACCTTAGCGGATCCCGCACAGATACGCAGTATTTT	CASSDLSGSRTDTQYF
TRBV30	TRBD1	TRBJ1-1	few	TGTGCCTGGAGCTCCGGGACAGGAGAAGCTTTCTTT	CAWSSGTGEAFF
TRBV6-4	TRBD2	TRBJ2-3	few	TGTGCCAGCAGTGTGGCGGGAGGGCCTCCGGATACGCAGTATTTT	CASSVAGGPPDTQYF
TRBV7-8	NA	TRBJ2-1	NA	TGTGCCAGCAGCTTAGCGGGGCCATACAATGAGCAGTTCTTC	CASSLAGPYNEQFF
TRBV6-5	NA	TRBJ2-2	NA	TGTGCCAGCAGTTACGTGGGGGGGCAACTGTTTTTT	CASSYVGGQLFF
TRBV30	NA	TRBJ1-3	NA	TGTGCCTGGAGTGTTACAGGGAGAAACACCATATATTTT	CAWSVTGRNTIYF
TRBV25-1	TRBD1	TRBJ1-4	NA	TGTGCCAGCAGTGAATCCCCGGGACAGGGTTTAACTAATGAAAAACTGTTTTTT	CASSESPGQGLTNEKLFF
TRBV7-6	TRBD1	TRBJ1-1	NA	TGTGCCAGCAGCCCCTCTGGACAGGTCCCAGGTAGTACTGAAGCTTTCTTT	CASSPSGQVPGSTEAFF
TRBV6-1	TRBD2	TRBJ2-7	NA	TGTGCCAGCAGTGAAGGGGAGGGAGTTGTCTACGAGCAGTACTTC	CASSEGEGVVYEQYF
TRBV2	TRBD1	TRBJ1-2	NA	TGTGCCAGCAGACGTACAGGGGTTGGTTATGGCTACACCTTC	CASRRTGVGYGYTF
TRBV11-2	NA	TRBJ2-3	NA	TGTGCCAGCAGGGTACAGGGAAGCACAGATACGCAGTATTTT	CASRVQGSTDTQYF
TRBV11-2	TRBD1	TRBJ1-1	NA	TGTGCCAGCAGCTCCCGGGACAGGGATCTCGAAGCTTTCTTT	CASSSRDRDLEAFF
TRBV6-4	TRBD2	TRBJ2-1	NA	TGTGCCAGCAGTGACTCCATGGGACTAGCCTACAATGAGCAGTTCTTC	CASSDSMGLAYNEQFF
TRBV28	NA	TRBJ2-3	NA	TGTGCCAGCAGCCTTGGACAATCCCCTCCGACAGATACGCAGTATTTT	CASSLGQSPPTDTQYF
TRBV6-5	TRBD1	TRBJ2-2	NA	TGTGCCAGCAGTTTACAACCGGGACAGGGGGCCGGGGAGCTGTTTTTT	CASSLQPGQGAGELFF
TRBV19	NA	TRBJ1-2	NA	TGTGCCAGTAGTATACTTCAGGGTGCGGATGGCTACACCTTC	CASSILQGADGYTF
TRBV13	TRBD1	TRBJ2-1	NA	TGTGCCAGCAGCTCCTCTCGGGTTGGACAGGGGGACAATGAGCAGTTCTTC	CASSSSRVGQGDNEQFF
TRBV4-3	NA	TRBJ1-3	NA	TGCGCCAGCAGCCAAGATGTCGCGCGGGGGATCCAACTTCACTCTGGAAACACCATATATTTT	CASSQDVARGIQLHSGNTIYF
TRBV11-2	TRBD1	TRBJ2-7	NA	TGTGCCAGCAGCTTGGGACAGGGAGTCCACGAGCAGTACTTC	CASSLGQGVHEQYF
TRBV5-5	NA	TRBJ2-7	NA	TGTGCCAGCAGCTTGGTGGGAGACTTCCACGAGCAGTACTTC	CASSLVGDFHEQYF
TRBV29-1	TRBD1	TRBJ2-7	NA	TGCAGCGTCGCTGATCCCGGGACAGGGATCTACGAGCAGTACTTC	CSVADPGTGIYEQYF
TRBV6-1	TRBD2	TRBJ2-7	NA	TGTGCCAGCAAAGACCGGGAGGGCCTTTACGAGCAGTACTTC	CASKDREGLYEQYF
TRBV7-8	TRBD2	TRBJ2-7	NA	TGTGCCAGCAGCTTTAACCCCTCTAGCGGGATTTACGAGCAGTACTTC	CASSFNPSSGIYEQYF